Below, one T cell receptor beta chain is given with its context. Its antigen is currently not known. No much larger clonotype is one base removed from it; base qualities were not supplied. The method was the immunoSEQ multiplex PCR assay. For the multiplex PCR, a mixture combining 60 forward primers for TCR Vbeta segments and 13 reverse primers for TCR Jbeta segments was used. Amplification of the CDR3 region of rearranged TCR beta genes was performed with a multiplex PCR assay on genomic DNA. The Illumina HiSeq System was used to sequence the amplified TCR beta libraries as 87-base-pair reads. The authors' pipeline ran thus. A later analysis counted tens of millions of unique TCR beta chains across the 650 to 800 repertoires, and around 9.9 million of these chains were shared by at least two donors. To remove PCR and sequencing errors, raw reads were error-corrected and collapsed into unique sequences using a nearest-neighbor algorithm that merged closely related sequences. V, D and J gene segments were assigned by aligning CDR3 sequences to IMGT reference sequences. For a sequence to be retained, a match of at least six nucleotides was required to both a V gene segment and a J gene segment. A rearrangement counted as productive if the CDR3 had no stop codons and remained in frame with V and J, and every other rearrangement counted as non-productive. Following IMGT convention, CDR3 was defined as the stretch from the second conserved V-encoded cysteine to the conserved J-encoded phenylalanine. Sequences without an unambiguous match to a single V gene segment were excluded from the earlier analysis of 450 to 750 of the donors. In an earlier analysis of 587 of the donors, V segments were called functional above 56.7% productive rearrangements and were called segregating when the between-donor standard deviation exceeded 5%. A statistical classification framework was built to diagnose cytomegalovirus status from the catalog of TCR beta chain sequences. V and J gene assignment, in a later analysis, came from comparing TCR nucleotide sequences with IMGT/GENE-DB human TR gene sequences. In a later analysis, CDR3 sequences and most-parsimonious VDJ recombination scenarios were assigned using the TCRdist pipeline. In a later analysis, each TCR beta chain was defined by its CDR3 amino acid sequence together with its V-gene family, and reads without a unique V-gene family were excluded. To address suspected cross-contamination and a sequencing artifact, a later analysis removed roughly 580 highly shared, low-generation-probability nucleotide sequences. In a later analysis, a clonal expansion index for each public chain was calculated from normalized within-repertoire ranks of inferred template counts. A later analysis computed generation probabilities with a VDJ recombination model fitted to out-of-frame rearrangements, and checked the results against IGoR. In a later analysis, hypergeometric tests were used to score TCR-TCR, TCR-HLA and TCR-CMV co-occurrence, with a repertoire-size bias correction applied to TCR pairs. In a later analysis, false discovery rates were estimated by permuting HLA or CMV assignments 20 times. In a later analysis, co-occurring TCRs were grouped with DBSCAN, and TCRdist sequence similarity was added when clustering was performed within HLA-allele-positive subsets. Repertoires with fewer than 30,000 or more than 120,000 public chains were left out of co-occurrence clustering, as were five repertoires with anomalous nucleotide sharing. Sourced from immuneACCESS, this table was stored by TCRdb with only in-frame sequences that have V and J called. A share of the clones is absent; for the studies checked, an unresolved V gene accounts for under half, and the remainder has no known explanation. For V, J and clone size, that table is used; D and trimming come from the DNA. Across this sample there are some 180,000 clones, with about four fifths seen only once. 1.5% to 2% of the sample goes to the ten largest clones.

CDR1 and CDR2 were assigned from the germline V gene as MRHNA and SNTAGT. Trimming takes 3 bases off V and 12 bases off J; junction bases not matched to a gene: 4. The CDR3 sequence holds 13 residues, the cysteine and phenylalanine included. Only the CDR3 portion is preserved as DNA: 39 bases, with reading frame beginning at the first base. This entry comes from a study of cytomegalovirus exposure and HLA in healthy donors (dated by TCRdb to 2016 to 2017). About the full investigation: According to an earlier analysis of 550 to 750 of the donors, some 180 million T cells yielded 90 million to 140 million unique TCR beta sequences and around 300 Gb of sequence data. Roughly 300 gigabases of sequencing data and approximately 93 million unique TCR sequences were included in an early release covering about 700 HLA-typed donors. Of the roughly 400 genotyped donors, 75% to 85% were placed in the genetic ancestry cluster associated with self-reported Caucasian donors. The study aimed to test whether cataloging public T cell receptors could reveal signatures of past pathogen exposure. Using immunosequencing, the study profiled T cell repertoires from 640 or so subjects and related those repertoires to cytomegalovirus serostatus. Along with the approximately 670-subject first cohort, a separate validation cohort of approximately 110 different subjects was used. To predict cytomegalovirus infection status, the study combined high-throughput TCR immunosequencing, statistical association of individual TCRs with disease status, and machine learning. In a later analysis, previously published TCR beta repertoires from hundreds of donors were re-analyzed and high-resolution HLA genotyping was added so that TCR occurrence patterns could be studied. In the later analysis, no new phenotypic data were used to find candidate immune exposures; instead, reliance was placed on TCR beta sequences and their occurrence across donors. An earlier analysis of approximately 500 of the donors applied high-throughput TCR beta sequencing to assess whether each TCR beta V gene segment acted as functional or pseudogenic. Donor age, sex, ethnicity and CMV serostatus were collected together with the repertoire data. A later genetic analysis used genome-wide SNP genotypes for about three fifths of the 666 donors, treating that subset as a discovery cohort. All discovery cohort repertoires had been generated using a single sequencing platform. Class I and class II HLA loci were covered by the typing at four-digit resolution. The number of typed donors differed by locus: about 629-630 for A, B, C, DRB1 and DQB1; approximately 520 for DQA1; some 590 for DPA1; and about 450 for DPB1. Because of strong linkage in the cohort, a few DR-DQ haplotypes were treated as single units for association and clustering. On average, roughly 240,000 unique TCR beta nucleotide sequences were sequenced per donor among about 400 genotyped donors of the cohort, with approximately 18% of those sequences being non-productive.

On the study overall, not on this receptor specifically: According to a later genetic analysis, donors in an Asian-associated ancestry cluster had fewer N-insertions in productive TCRs than the approximately 670-donor mean. Because some donors lacked HLA typing at each locus, the association tests relied only on the typed subset. In an earlier analysis of 587 of the donors, most TCR beta V segments appeared in productive rearrangements about 90% or about 30% of the time, broadly matching IMGT annotations. Immune exposure information for the cohort was limited to CMV serostatus. Some IMGT-functional V segments, including TRBV6-2 and TRBV6-3, could not be distinguished by the 87-base-pair reads and were therefore excluded. In a later analysis, around 17,000 TCR beta sequences were associated with specific HLA alleles at a false discovery rate of 0.05. A later analysis reported that several top co-occurrence clusters appeared linked to parvovirus B19, influenza, CMV and Epstein-Barr virus. Most TCR sequences were observed very rarely across donors, whereas some public TCRs were present in many individuals. In the study, 150 to 200 TCR beta chains were listed as associated with cytomegalovirus. The authors suggested that the approach could potentially be generalized to other disease states and immunological phenotypes. The classifier was reported to diagnose cytomegalovirus status with high specificity and sensitivity in both the original cohort and the validation cohort. V-gene and J-gene trimming of TCR beta chains was associated with a missense DCLRE1C variant in a later genetic analysis, and the association was replicated in an independent cohort. A few of the identified cytomegalovirus-associated TCR beta chains were confirmed in vitro to be specific for cytomegalovirus antigens. When HLA alleles, especially DR and DQ, strongly co-occurred, attributing TCR associations to individual alleles was difficult. Correlated functional status among segregating V segments might be attributable to linkage disequilibrium, but an unknown experimental factor could not be ruled out. In a later analysis, the rate of TCR association differed among HLA loci, with DRB1 alleles having the most associated TCRs and HLA-C alleles having the fewest. A cluster of highly shared sequence variants was judged likely to be a technical artifact of the sequencing pipeline. In a later analysis, HLA-associated TCR beta chains were found to be more clonally expanded and to have lower generation probabilities than equally common non-associated chains. The cohort was sequenced for TCR beta chains only, and without alpha or paired-chain data the features that could be detected were limited. Most CMV-associated TCR beta chains appeared to be HLA-restricted in a later analysis, and the HLA associations seemed to be driven largely by CMV exposure. A further reported finding was that TCR beta sequences accurately predicted the HLA-A and HLA-B alleles for most subjects in the first cohort. Because counts were too low, roughly 18 rarely observed V segments, including chromosome 9 orphons, were left out of the earlier analysis of 587 of the donors. Presence/absence analyses assumed roughly uniform sequencing depth across donors, an assumption that may not hold.

In total, around 600 healthy bone marrow donors made up the cohort. All cohort members were sampled while nominally healthy, although unrecorded immune exposures were likely present. The donor tested CMV seropositive and was one of the 289 seropositive cohort members. Each donor provided a peripheral blood sample, and peripheral blood mononuclear cells were used for TCR beta sequencing. The Qiagen DNeasy Blood Extraction Kit was used to extract genomic DNA from the blood cell samples. The clonotype comes from a man in his forties in good health and CMV-seropositive. The sequenced sample consisted of PBMCs. Rearrangement joined TRBV6-4 to TRBJ2-1, with 11 bases matching TRBD2. The nucleotides are TGTGCCAGCAGTGAACTAGCGGGAGTAGGGCAGTTCTTC. Its translation is CASSELAGVGQFF.